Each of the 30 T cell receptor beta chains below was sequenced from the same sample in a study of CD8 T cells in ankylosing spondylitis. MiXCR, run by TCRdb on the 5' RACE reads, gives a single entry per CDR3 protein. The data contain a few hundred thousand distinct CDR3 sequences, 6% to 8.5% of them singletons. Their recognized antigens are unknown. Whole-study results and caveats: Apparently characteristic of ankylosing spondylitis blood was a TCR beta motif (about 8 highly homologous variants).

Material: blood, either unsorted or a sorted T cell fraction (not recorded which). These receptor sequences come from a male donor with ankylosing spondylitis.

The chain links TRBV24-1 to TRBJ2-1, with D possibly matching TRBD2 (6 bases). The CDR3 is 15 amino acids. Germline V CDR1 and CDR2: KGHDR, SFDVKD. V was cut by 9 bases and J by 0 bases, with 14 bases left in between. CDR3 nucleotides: TGTGCCACCGCTAGGGCGGGAAACTCCTACAATGAGCAGTTCTTC. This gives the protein CATARAGNSYNEQFF.

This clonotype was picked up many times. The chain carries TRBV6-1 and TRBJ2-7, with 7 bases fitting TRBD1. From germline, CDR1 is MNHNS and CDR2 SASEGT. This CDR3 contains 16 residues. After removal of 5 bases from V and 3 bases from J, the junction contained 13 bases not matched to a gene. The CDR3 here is CASSRTPGQLNYEQYF. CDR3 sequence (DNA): TGTGCCAGCAGTAGGACGCCGGGACAGCTCAACTACGAGCAGTACTTC.

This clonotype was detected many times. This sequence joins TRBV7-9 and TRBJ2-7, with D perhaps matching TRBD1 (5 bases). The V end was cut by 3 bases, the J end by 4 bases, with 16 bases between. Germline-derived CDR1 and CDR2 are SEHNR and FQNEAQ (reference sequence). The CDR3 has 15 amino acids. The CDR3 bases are TGTGCCAGCAGCTTTATAGGGGCCAGGGAATACGAGCAGTACTTC. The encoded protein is CASSFIGAREYEQYF.

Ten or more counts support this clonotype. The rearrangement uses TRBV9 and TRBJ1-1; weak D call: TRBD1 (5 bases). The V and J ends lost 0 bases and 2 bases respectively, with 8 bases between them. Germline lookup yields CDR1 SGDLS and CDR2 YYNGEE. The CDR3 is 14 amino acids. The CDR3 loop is CASSVGDRNTEAFF. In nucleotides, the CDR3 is TGTGCCAGCAGCGTAGGCGACAGAAACACTGAAGCTTTCTTT. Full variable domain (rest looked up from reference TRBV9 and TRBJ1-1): DSGVTQTPKHLITATGQRVTLRCSPRSGDLSVYWYQQSLDQGLQFLIQYYNGEERAKGNILERFSAQQFPDLHSELNLSSLELGDSALYFCASSVGDRNTEAFFGQGTRLTVV.

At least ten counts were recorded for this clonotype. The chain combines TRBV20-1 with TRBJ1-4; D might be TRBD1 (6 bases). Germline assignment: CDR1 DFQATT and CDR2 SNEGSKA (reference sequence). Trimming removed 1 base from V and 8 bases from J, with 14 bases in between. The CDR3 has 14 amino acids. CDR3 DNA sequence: TGCAGTGCTAGAGGCCCGGACAGCCAGGAAAAACTGTTTTTT. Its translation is CSARGPDSQEKLFF.

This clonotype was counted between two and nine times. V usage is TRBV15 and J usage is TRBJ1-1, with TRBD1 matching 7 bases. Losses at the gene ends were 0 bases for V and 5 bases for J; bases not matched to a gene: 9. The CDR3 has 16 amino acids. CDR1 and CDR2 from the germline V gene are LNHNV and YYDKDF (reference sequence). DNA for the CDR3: TGTGCCACCAGCAGAGATTTGGGCAGGGGGTGGACTGAAGCTTTCTTT. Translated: CATSRDLGRGWTEAFF. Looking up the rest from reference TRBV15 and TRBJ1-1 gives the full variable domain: DAMVIQNPRYQVTQFGKPVTLSCSQTLNHNVMYWYQQKSSQAPKLLFHYYDKDFNNEADTPDNFQSRRPNTSFCFLDIRSPGLGDTAMYLCATSRDLGRGWTEAFFGQGTRLTVV.

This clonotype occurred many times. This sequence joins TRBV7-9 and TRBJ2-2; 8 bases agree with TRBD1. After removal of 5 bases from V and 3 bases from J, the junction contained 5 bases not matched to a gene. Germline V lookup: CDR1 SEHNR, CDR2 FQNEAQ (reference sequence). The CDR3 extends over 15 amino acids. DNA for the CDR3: TGTGCCAGCAGCCCGGACAGGGAATACACCGGGGAGCTGTTTTTT. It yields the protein CASSPDREYTGELFF.

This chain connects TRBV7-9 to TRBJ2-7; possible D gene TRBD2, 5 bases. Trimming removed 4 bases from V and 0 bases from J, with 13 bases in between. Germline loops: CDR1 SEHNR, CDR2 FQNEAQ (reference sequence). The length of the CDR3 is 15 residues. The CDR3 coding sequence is TGTGCCAGCAGCTCCACGGACTGGAGCTCCTACGAGCAGTACTTC. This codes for CASSSTDWSSYEQYF.

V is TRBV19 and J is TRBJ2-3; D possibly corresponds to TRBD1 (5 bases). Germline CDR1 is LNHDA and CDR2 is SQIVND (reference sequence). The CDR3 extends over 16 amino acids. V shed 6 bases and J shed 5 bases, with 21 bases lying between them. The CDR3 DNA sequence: TGTGCCAGTAGGACCTATGACAGCCTGCTTAGAGATACGCAGTATTTT. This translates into CASRTYDSLLRDTQYF.

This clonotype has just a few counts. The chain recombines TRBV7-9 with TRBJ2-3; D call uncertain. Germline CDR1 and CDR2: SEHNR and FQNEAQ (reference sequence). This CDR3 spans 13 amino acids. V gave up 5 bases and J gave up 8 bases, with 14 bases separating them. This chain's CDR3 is CASSHTEQTTQYF. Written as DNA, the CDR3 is TGTGCCAGCAGCCACACGGAGCAGACTACGCAGTATTTT.

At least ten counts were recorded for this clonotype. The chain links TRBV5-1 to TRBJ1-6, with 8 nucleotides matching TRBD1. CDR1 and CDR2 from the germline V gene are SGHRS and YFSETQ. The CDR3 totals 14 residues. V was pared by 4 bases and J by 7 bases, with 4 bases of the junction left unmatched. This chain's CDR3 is CASSDRGGNSPLHF. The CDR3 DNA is TGCGCCAGCAGCGACAGGGGCGGGAATTCACCCCTCCACTTT.

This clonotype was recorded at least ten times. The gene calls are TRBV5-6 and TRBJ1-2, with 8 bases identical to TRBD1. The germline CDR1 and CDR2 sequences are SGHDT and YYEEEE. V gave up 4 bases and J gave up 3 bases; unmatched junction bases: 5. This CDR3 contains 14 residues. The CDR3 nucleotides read TGTGCCAGCAGCGTGGACAGGGACTACTATGGCTACACCTTC. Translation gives CASSVDRDYYGYTF. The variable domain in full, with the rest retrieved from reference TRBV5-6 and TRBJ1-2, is DAGVTQSPTHLIKTRGQQVTLRCSPKSGHDTVSWYQQALGQGPQFIFQYYEEEERQRGNFPDRFSGHQFPNYSSELNVNALLLGDSALYLCASSVDRDYYGYTFGSGTRLTVV.

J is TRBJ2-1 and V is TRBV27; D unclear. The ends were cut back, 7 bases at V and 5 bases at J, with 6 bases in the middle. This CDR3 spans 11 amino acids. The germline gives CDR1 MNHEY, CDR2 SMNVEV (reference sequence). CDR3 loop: CASTTHNEQFF. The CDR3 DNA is TGTGCCAGCACCACCCACAATGAGCAGTTCTTC.

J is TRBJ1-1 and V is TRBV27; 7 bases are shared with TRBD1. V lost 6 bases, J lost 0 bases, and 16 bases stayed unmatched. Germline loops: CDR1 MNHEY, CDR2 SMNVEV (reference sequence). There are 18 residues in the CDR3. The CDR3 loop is CASRSTYRGVSVNTEAFF. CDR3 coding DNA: TGTGCCAGCAGGAGTACATACAGGGGAGTGAGCGTGAACACTGAAGCTTTCTTT.

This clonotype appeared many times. As DNA, the CDR3 is TGTGCCAGCAGTGGCATTGAATGGGACAGGGCTGAAAATCAGCCCCAGCATTTT. Protein: CASSGIEWDRAENQPQHF. The chain uses TRBV12-3 or TRBV12-4 and TRBJ1-5, with 9 bases lining up with TRBD1. The CDR3 covers 18 residues. The V gene end was trimmed by 5 bases and the J gene end by 4 bases; junction bases not matched to a gene: 15.

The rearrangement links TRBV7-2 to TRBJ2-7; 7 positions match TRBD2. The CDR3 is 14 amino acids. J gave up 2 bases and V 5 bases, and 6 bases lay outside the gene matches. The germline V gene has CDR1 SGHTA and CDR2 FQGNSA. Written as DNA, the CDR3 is TGTGCCAGCAGCGCCAGACTAGCTCCCTACGAGCAGTACTTC. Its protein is CASSARLAPYEQYF.

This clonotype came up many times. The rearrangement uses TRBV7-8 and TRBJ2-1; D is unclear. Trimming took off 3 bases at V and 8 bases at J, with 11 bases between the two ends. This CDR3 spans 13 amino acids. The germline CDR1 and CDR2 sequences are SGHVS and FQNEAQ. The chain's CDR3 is CASSLVTGDEQFF. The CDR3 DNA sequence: TGTGCCAGCAGCTTGGTCACGGGTGATGAGCAGTTCTTC.

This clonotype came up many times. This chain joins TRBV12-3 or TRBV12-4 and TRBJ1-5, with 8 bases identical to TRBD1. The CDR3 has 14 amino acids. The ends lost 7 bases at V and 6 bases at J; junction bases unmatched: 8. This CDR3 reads CASTHAGGVQPQHF. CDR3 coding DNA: TGTGCCAGCACCCATGCAGGGGGCGTTCAGCCCCAGCATTTT.

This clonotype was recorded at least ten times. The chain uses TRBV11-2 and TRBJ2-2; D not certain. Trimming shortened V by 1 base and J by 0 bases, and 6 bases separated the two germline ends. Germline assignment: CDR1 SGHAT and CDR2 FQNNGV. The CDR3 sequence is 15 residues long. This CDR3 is CASSLGPANTGELFF. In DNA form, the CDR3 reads TGTGCCAGCAGCTTAGGACCGGCGAACACCGGGGAGCTGTTTTTT.

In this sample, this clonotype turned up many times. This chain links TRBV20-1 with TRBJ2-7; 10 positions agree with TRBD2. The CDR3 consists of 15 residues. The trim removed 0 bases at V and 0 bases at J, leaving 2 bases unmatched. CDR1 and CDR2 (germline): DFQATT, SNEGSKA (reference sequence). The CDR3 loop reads CSARDSSGSSYEQYF. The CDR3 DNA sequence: TGCAGTGCTAGAGACTCTAGCGGGAGCTCCTACGAGCAGTACTTC.

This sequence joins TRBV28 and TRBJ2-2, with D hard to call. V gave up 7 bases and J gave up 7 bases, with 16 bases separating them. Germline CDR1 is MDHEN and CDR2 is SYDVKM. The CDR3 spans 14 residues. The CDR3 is CASIDPGYVGELFF. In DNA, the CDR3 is TGTGCCAGCATCGACCCGGGTTACGTCGGGGAGCTGTTTTTT.

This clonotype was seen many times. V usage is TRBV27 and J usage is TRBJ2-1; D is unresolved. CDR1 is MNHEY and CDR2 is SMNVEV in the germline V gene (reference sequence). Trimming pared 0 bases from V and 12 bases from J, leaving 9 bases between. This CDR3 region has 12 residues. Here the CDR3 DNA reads TGTGCCAGCAGTTTATCAGAAGGAACGCAGTTCTTC. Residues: CASSLSEGTQFF.

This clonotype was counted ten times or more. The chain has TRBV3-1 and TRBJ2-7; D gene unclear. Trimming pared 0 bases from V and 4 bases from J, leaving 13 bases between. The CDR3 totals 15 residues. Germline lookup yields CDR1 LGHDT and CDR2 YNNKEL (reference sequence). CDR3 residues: CASSQEVGRRYEQYF. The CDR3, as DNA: TGTGCCAGCAGCCAAGAGGTGGGAAGAAGGTACGAGCAGTACTTC.

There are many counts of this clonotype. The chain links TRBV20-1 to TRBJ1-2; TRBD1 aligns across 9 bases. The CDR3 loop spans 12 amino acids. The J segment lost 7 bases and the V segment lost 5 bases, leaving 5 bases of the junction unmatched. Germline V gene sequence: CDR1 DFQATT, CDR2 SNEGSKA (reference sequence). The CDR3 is CSAADRGGGYTF. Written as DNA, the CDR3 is TGCAGTGCTGCGGACAGGGGTGGTGGCTACACCTTC.

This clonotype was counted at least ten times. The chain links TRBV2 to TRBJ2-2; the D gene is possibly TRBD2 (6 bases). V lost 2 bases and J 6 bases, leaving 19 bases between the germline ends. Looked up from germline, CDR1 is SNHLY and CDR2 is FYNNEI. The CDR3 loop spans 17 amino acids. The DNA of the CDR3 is TGTGCCAGCAGTGAATTGCGGGATAGCGGAGGTGCCGGGGAGCTGTTTTTT. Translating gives CASSELRDSGGAGELFF.

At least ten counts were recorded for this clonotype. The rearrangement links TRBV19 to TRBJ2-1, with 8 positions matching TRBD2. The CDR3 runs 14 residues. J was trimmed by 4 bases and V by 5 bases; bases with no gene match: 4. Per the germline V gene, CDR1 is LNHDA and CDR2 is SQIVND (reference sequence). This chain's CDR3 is CASSPAGAYNEQFF. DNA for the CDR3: TGTGCCAGTAGTCCAGCGGGAGCTTACAATGAGCAGTTCTTC.

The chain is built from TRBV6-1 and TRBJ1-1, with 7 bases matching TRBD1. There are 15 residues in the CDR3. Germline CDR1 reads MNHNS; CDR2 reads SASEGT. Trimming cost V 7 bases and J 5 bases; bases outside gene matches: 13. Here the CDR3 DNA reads TGTGCCAGCACCGTCAGACAGGGAGGTTGGACTGAAGCTTTCTTT. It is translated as CASTVRQGGWTEAFF.

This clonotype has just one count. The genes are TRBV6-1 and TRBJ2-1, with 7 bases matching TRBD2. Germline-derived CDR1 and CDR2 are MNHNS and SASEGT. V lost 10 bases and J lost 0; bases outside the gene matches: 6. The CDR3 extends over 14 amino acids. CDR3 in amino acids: CATTSASSYNEQFF. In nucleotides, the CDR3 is TGTGCCACTACTAGCGCCTCCTCCTACAATGAGCAGTTCTTC.

The DNA of the CDR3 is TGTGCCATCAGTGAGTCCGGGACTAGTCGGTATGCAGATACGCAGTATTTT. This encodes CAISESGTSRYADTQYF. The genes are TRBV10-3 and TRBJ2-3; 8 nucleotides line up with TRBD2. Trimming took 0 bases from V and 4 from J; bases not matched to a gene: 9. CDR1 ENHRY and CDR2 SYGVKD come from the germline V gene. The CDR3 totals 17 residues.

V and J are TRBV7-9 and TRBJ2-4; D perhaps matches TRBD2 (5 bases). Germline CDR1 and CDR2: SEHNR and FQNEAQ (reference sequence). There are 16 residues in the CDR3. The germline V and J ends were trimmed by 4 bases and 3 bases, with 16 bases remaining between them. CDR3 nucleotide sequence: TGTGCCAGCAGCTGGACTCGGGAAATGGGCAAAAACATTCAGTACTTC. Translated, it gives CASSWTREMGKNIQYF.